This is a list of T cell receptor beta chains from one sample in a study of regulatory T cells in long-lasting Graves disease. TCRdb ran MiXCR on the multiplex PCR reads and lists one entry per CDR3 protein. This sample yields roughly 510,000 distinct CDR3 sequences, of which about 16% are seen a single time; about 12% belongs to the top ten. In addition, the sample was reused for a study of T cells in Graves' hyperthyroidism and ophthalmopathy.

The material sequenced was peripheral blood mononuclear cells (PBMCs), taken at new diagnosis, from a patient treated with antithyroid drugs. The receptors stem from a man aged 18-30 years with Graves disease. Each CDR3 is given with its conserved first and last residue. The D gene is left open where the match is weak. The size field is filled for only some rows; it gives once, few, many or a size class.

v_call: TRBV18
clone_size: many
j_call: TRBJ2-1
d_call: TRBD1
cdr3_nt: TGTGCCAGCTCAACCCGGACAGGGAAAACCTACAATGAGCAGTTCTTC
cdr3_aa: CASSTRTGKTYNEQFF

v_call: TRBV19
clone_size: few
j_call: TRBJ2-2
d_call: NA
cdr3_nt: TGTGCCAGTACCGATATCCGTGGCAGGGGCCGGACCGGGGAGCTGTTTTTT
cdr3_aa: CASTDIRGRGRTGELFF

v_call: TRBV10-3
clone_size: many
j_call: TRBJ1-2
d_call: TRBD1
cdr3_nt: TGTGCCATCAGTCTGACAGGGCCAAGCTATGGCTACACCTTC
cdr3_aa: CAISLTGPSYGYTF

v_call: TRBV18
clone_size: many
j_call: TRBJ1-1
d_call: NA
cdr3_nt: TGTGCCAGCTCACGACTTGAGATCAGGGGAGGTGGCACTGAAGCTTTCTTT
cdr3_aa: CASSRLEIRGGGTEAFF

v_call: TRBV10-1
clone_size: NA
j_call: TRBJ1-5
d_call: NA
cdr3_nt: TGCGCCAGCAGGACTTTTAATTTAAATCAGCCCCAGCATTTT
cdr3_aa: CASRTFNLNQPQHF

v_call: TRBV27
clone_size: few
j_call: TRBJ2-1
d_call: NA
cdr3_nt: NA
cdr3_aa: CASSTSTGSYNEQFF

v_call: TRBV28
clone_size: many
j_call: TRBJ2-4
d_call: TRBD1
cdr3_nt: TGTGCCAGCAGACTCGGCGGGACAGGGGGAACCCAAAACATTCAGTACTTC
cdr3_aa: CASRLGGTGGTQNIQYF

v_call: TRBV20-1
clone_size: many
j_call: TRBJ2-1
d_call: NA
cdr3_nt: TGCAGTGCTAGAGATTTTGCCAGTGACAATGAGCAGTTCTTC
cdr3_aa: CSARDFASDNEQFF

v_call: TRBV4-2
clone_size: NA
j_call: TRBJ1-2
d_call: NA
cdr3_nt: TGTGCCAGCAGCCCTGAAAGCTGGACAGCTGACTATGGCTACACCTTC
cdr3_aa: CASSPESWTADYGYTF

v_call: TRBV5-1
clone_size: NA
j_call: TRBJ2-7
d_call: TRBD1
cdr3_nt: TGCGCCAGCAGCTTCCCCACCGGGACAGAGGATTCCTACGAGCAGTACTTC
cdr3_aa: CASSFPTGTEDSYEQYF

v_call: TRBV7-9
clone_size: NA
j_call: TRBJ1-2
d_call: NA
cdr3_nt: TGTGCCAGCAGCCCCAGTTCCGGGGCGCTGGGCTATGGCTACACCTTC
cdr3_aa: CASSPSSGALGYGYTF

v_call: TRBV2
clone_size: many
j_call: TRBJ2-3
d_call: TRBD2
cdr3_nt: TGTGCCAGCAGTGATGGGCGGGAGGAGGATACGCAGTATTTT
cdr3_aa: CASSDGREEDTQYF

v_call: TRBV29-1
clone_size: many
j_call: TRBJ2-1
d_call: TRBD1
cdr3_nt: TGCAGCGCAACCCGGGACAGAGTCAATGAGCAGTTCTTC
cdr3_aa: CSATRDRVNEQFF

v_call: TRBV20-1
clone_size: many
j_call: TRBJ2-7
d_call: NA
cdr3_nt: TGCAGTGCTAGCCTGGGACGGGCCTACGAGCAGTACTTC
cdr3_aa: CSASLGRAYEQYF

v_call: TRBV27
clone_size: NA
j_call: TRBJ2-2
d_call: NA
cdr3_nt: TGTGCCAGCAGTTTTCTAGCGCCTGGTGGCACCGGGGAGCTGTTTTTT
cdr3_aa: CASSFLAPGGTGELFF

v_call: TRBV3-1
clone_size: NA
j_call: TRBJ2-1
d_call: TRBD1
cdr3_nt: TGTGCCAGCAGCCTTCGTCCCCGGGACAGACCGTACAATGAGCAGTTCTTC
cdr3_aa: CASSLRPRDRPYNEQFF

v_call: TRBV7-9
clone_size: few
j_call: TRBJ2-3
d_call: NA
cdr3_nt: TGTGCCAGCAGCTTAAACTCGCTCGGCGGTCAAACCCCTCCAGATACGCAGTATTTT
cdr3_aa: CASSLNSLGGQTPPDTQYF

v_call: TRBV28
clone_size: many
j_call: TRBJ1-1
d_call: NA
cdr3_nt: TGTGCCAGCAGTTCCTTCGATGTTGAAGCTTTCTTT
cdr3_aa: CASSSFDVEAFF

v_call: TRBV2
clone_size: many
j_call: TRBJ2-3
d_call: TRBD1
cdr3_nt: TGTGCTGACCAGTTGCAGGGGGCCGGAGATACGCAGTATTTT
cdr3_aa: CADQLQGAGDTQYF

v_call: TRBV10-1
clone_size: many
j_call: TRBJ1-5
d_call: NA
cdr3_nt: TGCGCCAGCAGTGAGAAAAGGACAGCTCATAGCAATCAGCCCCAGCATTTT
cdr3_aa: CASSEKRTAHSNQPQHF

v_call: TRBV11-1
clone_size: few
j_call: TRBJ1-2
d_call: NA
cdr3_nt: TGTGCCAGCAGCTTATTTCCAGGGGACAACTATGGCTACACCTTC
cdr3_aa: CASSLFPGDNYGYTF

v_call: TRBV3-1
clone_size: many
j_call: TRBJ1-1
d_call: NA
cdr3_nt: TGTGCCAGCAGCACGATAGGGACTGAAGCTTTCTTT
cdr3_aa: CASSTIGTEAFF

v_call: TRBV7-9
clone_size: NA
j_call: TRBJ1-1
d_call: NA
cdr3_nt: TGTGCCAGCAGCCGCGGACAGACCGCTGAAGCTTTCTTT
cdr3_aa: CASSRGQTAEAFF

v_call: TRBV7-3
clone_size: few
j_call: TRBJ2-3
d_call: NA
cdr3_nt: TGTGCCAGCAGCTCAAAGTCGGGCACAGATACGCAGTATTTT
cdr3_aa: CASSSKSGTDTQYF

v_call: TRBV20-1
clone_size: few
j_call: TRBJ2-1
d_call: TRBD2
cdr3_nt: TGCAGTGCTAAGGCGGGAGGCCCCTACAATGAGCAGTTCTTC
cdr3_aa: CSAKAGGPYNEQFF

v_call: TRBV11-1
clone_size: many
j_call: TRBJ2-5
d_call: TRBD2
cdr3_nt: TGTGCCAGCAGCCCAAGACTAGCGGGAGGAGAGACCCAGTACTTC
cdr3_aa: CASSPRLAGGETQYF

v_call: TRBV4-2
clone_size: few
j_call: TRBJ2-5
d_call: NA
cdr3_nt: TGTGCCAGCAGCCAAGTTAACTACGACATCCAAGAGACCCAGTACTTC
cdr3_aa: CASSQVNYDIQETQYF

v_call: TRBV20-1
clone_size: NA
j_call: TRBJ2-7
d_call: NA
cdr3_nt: TGCAGTGCTAGAGGGGGGGCCGGCGGGACGGGCGAGCAGTACTTC
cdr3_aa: CSARGGAGGTGEQYF

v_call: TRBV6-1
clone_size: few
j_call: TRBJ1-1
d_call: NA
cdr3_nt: TGTGCCAGCAGTGAAGCGATGGGGGGGAACACTGAAGCTTTCTTT
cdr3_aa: CASSEAMGGNTEAFF

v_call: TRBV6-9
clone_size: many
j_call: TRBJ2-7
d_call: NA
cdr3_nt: TGTGCCAGCAGTTACGGACCCGCCTACGAGCAGTACTTC
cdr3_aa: CASSYGPAYEQYF

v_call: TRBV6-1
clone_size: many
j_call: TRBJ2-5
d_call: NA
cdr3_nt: TGTGCCAGCGGTACTAGGCGGGACCAAGAGACCCAGTACTTC
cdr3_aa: CASGTRRDQETQYF

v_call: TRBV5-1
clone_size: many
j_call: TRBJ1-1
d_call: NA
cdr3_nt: TGCGCCAGCAGCTTGGGGAGTTTCTCCGCCCCGGGTGAAGCTTTCTTT
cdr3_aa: CASSLGSFSAPGEAFF

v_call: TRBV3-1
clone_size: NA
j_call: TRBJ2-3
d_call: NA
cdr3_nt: TGTGCCAGCAGCCAAGAGAAAGGATCCACAGATACGCAGTATTTT
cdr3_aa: CASSQEKGSTDTQYF

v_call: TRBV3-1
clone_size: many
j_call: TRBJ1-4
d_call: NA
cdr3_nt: TGTGCCAGCACCGAAAGGACGGGATTTAATGAAAAACTGTTTTTT
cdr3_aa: CASTERTGFNEKLFF

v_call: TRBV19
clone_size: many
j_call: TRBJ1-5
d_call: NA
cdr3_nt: TGTGCCACTGGACCGCCTTACAATCAGCCCCAGCATTTT
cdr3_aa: CATGPPYNQPQHF

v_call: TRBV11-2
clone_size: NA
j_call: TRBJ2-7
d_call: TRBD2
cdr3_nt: TGTGCCAGCAGCCCCGTATTAGGCGGGAGGGGATACGAGCAGTACTTC
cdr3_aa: CASSPVLGGRGYEQYF

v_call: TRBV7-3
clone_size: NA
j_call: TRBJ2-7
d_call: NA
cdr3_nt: TGTGCCAGCAGCTTAACGGGGGCAGCCGAGCAGTACTTC
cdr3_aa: CASSLTGAAEQYF

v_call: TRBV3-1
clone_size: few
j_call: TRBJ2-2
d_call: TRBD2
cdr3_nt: TGTGCCAGCAGCTTCCGACTAGCGGGAGATGTCGGGGAGCTGTTTTTT
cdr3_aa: CASSFRLAGDVGELFF

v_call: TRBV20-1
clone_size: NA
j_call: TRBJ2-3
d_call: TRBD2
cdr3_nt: TGCAGTGCTACGAAAGCGGGAAACCCAGATACGCAGTATTTT
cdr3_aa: CSATKAGNPDTQYF

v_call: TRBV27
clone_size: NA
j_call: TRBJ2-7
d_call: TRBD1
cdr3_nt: TGTGCCAGCAGGAGACAGGGGATGGCCTACGAGCAGTACTTC
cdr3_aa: CASRRQGMAYEQYF

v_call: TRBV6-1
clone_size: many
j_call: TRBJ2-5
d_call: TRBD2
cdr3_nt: TGTGCCAGCAGTGAACATAGGCGGGAGGGCCTGAGGGAGACCCAGTACTTC
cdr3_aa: CASSEHRREGLRETQYF

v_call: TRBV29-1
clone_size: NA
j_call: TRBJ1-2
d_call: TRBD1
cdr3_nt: TGCAGCGTTGACATAACAGGGGGGGGTTCAAATGGCTACACCTTC
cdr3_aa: CSVDITGGGSNGYTF

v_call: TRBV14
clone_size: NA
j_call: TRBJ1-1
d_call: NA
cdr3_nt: TGTGCCAGCAGCCAAGGGGTACGGGGGTTACACACTGAAGCTTTCTTT
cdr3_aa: CASSQGVRGLHTEAFF

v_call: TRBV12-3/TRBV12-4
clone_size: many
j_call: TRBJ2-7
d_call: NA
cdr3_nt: TGTGCCAGCAGCTCCGACAGCACCTACGAGCAGTACTTC
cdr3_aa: CASSSDSTYEQYF

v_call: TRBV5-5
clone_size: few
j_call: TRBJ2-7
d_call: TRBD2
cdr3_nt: TGTGCCAGCAGCTCCGCCGGGACTAGGAGCGAGCAGTACTTC
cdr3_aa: CASSSAGTRSEQYF

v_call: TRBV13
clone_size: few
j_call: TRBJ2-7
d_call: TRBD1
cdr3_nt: TGTGCCAGCAGCGCGGGACAGGCAGCAGCCTACGAGCAGTACTTC
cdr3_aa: CASSAGQAAAYEQYF

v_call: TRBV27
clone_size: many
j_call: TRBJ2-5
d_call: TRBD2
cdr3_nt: TGTGCCAGCAGTTCGTATCGGGAGGATGCCGAGACCCAGTACTTC
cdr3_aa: CASSSYREDAETQYF

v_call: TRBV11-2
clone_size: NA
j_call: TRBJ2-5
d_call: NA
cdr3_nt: TGTGCCAGCAGTCCACCCTCGGCCCACGGAGAGACCCAGTACTTC
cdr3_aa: CASSPPSAHGETQYF

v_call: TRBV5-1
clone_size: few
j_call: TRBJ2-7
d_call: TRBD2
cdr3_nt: TGCGCCAGCAGCCGCCAGACTAGCGGGAGCCACGAGCAGTACTTC
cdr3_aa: CASSRQTSGSHEQYF

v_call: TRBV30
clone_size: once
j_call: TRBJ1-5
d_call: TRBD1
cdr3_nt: TGTGCCTGGAACCCGGGACAGCCAAATCAGCCCCAGCATTTT
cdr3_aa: CAWNPGQPNQPQHF

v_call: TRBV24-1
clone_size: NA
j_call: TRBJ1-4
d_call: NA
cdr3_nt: TGTGCCACCAGTGACTCATCCGGGCCGGGGGAAAAACTGTTTTTT
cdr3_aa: CATSDSSGPGEKLFF